These T cell receptor beta chains were read from a single sample in a study of a mutant IDH1 vaccine in newly diagnosed glioma. No antigens are known for them. Produced via immunoSEQ multiplex PCR; TCRdb's table is partial and in-frame only. The sample includes about 64,000 clones, roughly 74% of them seen just once. Sequenced material: PBMCs, taken from a glioma patient whose treatment included an IDH1 peptide vaccine. The receptors originated from a man aged 50-60 years with glioma. The CDR3 runs from the conserved cysteine through the conserved F or W. Fields, in order: J gene, D gene, V gene, clone size, CDR3 protein, CDR3 DNA. D genes are given only for firm matches. Not every row has a clone size; where given, it reads once, few, many or a size class.

TRBJ1-1,NA,TRBV4-1,NA,CASSQAGRANTEAFF,TGCGCCAGCAGCCAAGCAGGCAGGGCGAACACTGAAGCTTTCTTT
TRBJ1-1,NA,TRBV6-1,NA,CASGPLTRDTEAFF,TGTGCCAGCGGCCCCCTTACACGGGACACTGAAGCTTTCTTT
TRBJ1-1,NA,TRBV19,NA,CASSSGRLVRAFF,TGTGCCAGTAGTTCGGGACGGCTAGTTCGGGCTTTCTTT
TRBJ1-5,NA,TRBV28,NA,CASSLALRPQHF,TGTGCCAGCAGTTTGGCCCTGCGGCCCCAGCATTTT
TRBJ2-3,NA,TRBV6-6,NA,CASSPRDSYTDTQYF,TGTGCCAGCAGTCCCCGGGACTCATACACAGATACGCAGTATTTT
TRBJ2-3,NA,TRBV6-4,NA,CASSRGQFTDTQYF,TGTGCCAGCAGCCGAGGACAATTCACAGATACGCAGTATTTT
TRBJ2-4,TRBD1,TRBV29-1,NA,CSCWDSQNIQYF,TGCAGCTGCTGGGACAGCCAAAACATTCAGTACTTC
TRBJ1-5,NA,TRBV27,few,CASRETGYNQPQHF,TGTGCCAGCAGAGAAACAGGCTACAATCAGCCCCAGCATTTT
TRBJ1-5,NA,TRBV7-2,NA,CASSLAAYSNQPQHF,TGTGCCAGCAGCTTAGCGGCTTATAGCAATCAGCCCCAGCATTTT
TRBJ1-4,NA,TRBV14,NA,CASSQDFTNEKLFF,TGTGCCAGCAGCCAAGATTTTACTAATGAAAAACTGTTTTTT
TRBJ1-2,NA,TRBV6-4,NA,CASSRIVVEHGYTF,TGTGCCAGCAGTCGAATCGTGGTCGAACATGGCTACACCTTC
TRBJ1-5,NA,TRBV7-2,few,CASSSWAGDQPQHF,TGTGCCAGCAGCTCTTGGGCAGGGGATCAGCCCCAGCATTTT
TRBJ1-1,NA,TRBV18,NA,CASSPPGYTEAFF,TGTGCCAGCTCACCACCGGGGTACACTGAAGCTTTCTTT
TRBJ1-4,NA,TRBV28,NA,CASSIAGSLGDEKLFF,TGTGCCAGCAGTATCGCCGGGTCTCTTGGGGATGAAAAACTGTTTTTT
TRBJ2-7,NA,TRBV25-1,NA,CASGSASDGRQYF,TGTGCCAGCGGGAGCGCGTCAGACGGCCGGCAGTACTTC
TRBJ2-3,TRBD1,TRBV10-3,NA,CAIRQGARDTQYF,TGTGCCATCCGCCAGGGGGCTCGGGATACGCAGTATTTT
TRBJ2-7,NA,TRBV4-3,NA,CASSQGRAAYEQYF,TGCGCCAGCAGCCAAGGTAGGGCAGCCTACGAGCAGTACTTC
TRBJ2-7,NA,TRBV19,NA,CASSKGYAYEQYF,TGTGCCAGTAGTAAGGGGTACGCCTACGAGCAGTACTTC
TRBJ1-1,TRBD1,TRBV15,NA,CATSSGTGYTEAFF,TGTGCCACCAGCAGCGGGACAGGGTACACTGAAGCTTTCTTT
TRBJ2-1,TRBD2,TRBV7-8,NA,CASSLPLLRRREGYNEQFF,TGTGCCAGCAGCTTACCATTACTACGGAGGAGGGAGGGATACAATGAGCAGTTCTTC
TRBJ1-1,NA,TRBV5-6,few,CASSFLRGVNTEAFF,TGTGCCAGCAGCTTTCTTCGGGGCGTGAACACTGAAGCTTTCTTT
TRBJ1-6,TRBD1,TRBV13,few,CASSPPGQGPDSPLHF,TGTGCCAGCAGCCCGCCCGGACAGGGTCCGGATTCACCCCTCCACTTT
TRBJ2-2,TRBD2,TRBV7-9,NA,CASSSGGTGELFF,TGTGCCAGCAGCAGCGGGGGGACCGGGGAGCTGTTTTTT
TRBJ2-3,TRBD2,TRBV7-9,medium-sized,CASSQAAGGTDTQYF,TGTGCCAGCAGCCAGGCAGCGGGGGGCACAGATACGCAGTATTTT
TRBJ1-1,NA,TRBV14,few,CASRRQSNTEAFF,TGTGCCAGCAGAAGGCAGAGTAACACTGAAGCTTTCTTT
TRBJ2-5,NA,TRBV5-4,NA,CASSLEGGLLETQYF,TGTGCCAGCAGCTTGGAAGGGGGACTCTTAGAGACCCAGTACTTC
TRBJ2-7,NA,TRBV11-2,NA,CASSPLTGISYEQYF,TGTGCCAGCAGCCCTCTGACGGGGATCTCCTACGAGCAGTACTTC
TRBJ2-3,TRBD1,TRBV5-1,NA,CASSNRGADTQYF,TGCGCCAGCAGCAACAGGGGTGCAGATACGCAGTATTTT
TRBJ2-2,TRBD2,TRBV5-6,NA,CASSLEAGGDTGELFF,TGTGCCAGCAGCTTGGAAGCGGGGGGAGACACCGGGGAGCTGTTTTTT
TRBJ1-5,NA,TRBV7-2,NA,CASSPDPRQPQHF,TGTGCCAGCAGCCCAGACCCGCGTCAGCCCCAGCATTTT
TRBJ1-6,NA,TRBV30,once,CAWSVGGASSYNSPLHF,TGTGCCTGGAGTGTTGGCGGGGCGAGCTCCTATAATTCACCCCTCCACTTT
TRBJ2-7,TRBD1,TRBV14,NA,CASSLGQGAYEQYF,TGTGCCAGCAGCCTAGGACAGGGGGCTTACGAGCAGTACTTC
TRBJ1-2,NA,TRBV27,NA,CASSLSGTPYGYTF,TGTGCCAGCAGTTTATCCGGGACACCATATGGCTACACCTTC
TRBJ1-2,NA,TRBV11-2,NA,CASSLGRGVGGYTF,TGTGCCAGCAGCTTAGGTCGGGGAGTAGGAGGCTACACCTTC
TRBJ1-1,TRBD1,TRBV9,NA,CASSPRTGVNTEAFF,TGTGCCAGCAGCCCGCGGACAGGGGTGAACACTGAAGCTTTCTTT